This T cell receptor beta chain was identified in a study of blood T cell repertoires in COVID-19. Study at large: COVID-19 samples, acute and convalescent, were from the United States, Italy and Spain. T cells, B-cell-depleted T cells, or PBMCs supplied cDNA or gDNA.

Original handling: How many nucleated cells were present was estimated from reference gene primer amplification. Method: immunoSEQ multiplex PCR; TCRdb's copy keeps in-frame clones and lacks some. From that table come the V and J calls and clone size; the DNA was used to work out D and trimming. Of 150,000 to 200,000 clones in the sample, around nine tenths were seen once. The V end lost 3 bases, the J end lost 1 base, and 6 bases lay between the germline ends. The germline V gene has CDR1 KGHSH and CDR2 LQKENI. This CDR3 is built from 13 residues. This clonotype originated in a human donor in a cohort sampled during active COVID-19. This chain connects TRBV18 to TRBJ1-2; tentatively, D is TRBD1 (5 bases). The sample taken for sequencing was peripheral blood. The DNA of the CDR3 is TGTGCCAGCTCACCGCAGGGTAACTATGGCTACACCTTC. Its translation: CASSPQGNYGYTF.